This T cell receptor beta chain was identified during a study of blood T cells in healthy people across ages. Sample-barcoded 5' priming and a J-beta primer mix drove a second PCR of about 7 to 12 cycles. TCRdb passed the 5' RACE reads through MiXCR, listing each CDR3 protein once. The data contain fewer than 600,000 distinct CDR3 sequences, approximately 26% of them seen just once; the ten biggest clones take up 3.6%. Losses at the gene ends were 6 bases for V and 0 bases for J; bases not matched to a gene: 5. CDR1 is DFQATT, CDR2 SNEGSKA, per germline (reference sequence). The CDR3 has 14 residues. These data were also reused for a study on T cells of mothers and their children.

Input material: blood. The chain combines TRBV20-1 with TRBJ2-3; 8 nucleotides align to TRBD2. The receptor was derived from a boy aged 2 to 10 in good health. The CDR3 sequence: CSAIGLASTDTQYF. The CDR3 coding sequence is TGCAGTGCCATAGGACTAGCTAGCACAGATACGCAGTATTTT.